Sequencing of this T cell receptor (beta chain) was carried out in a study of T cell repertoires in cytomegalovirus infection. CDR1 MNHEY and CDR2 SVGEGT come from the germline V gene. With 0 bases clipped from V and 6 bases from J, the junction kept 4 bases outside the gene matches. The CDR3 has 16 residues. One entry per CDR3 protein results from TCRdb running MiXCR on the reads. The sample records about half a million distinct CDR3 sequences, 42% being singletons. A word on this clonotype: No antigen is known for it.

The TCR comes from a human donor in good health (CMV status not recorded). Some clones in this sample may be carry-over from other donors' samples. V is TRBV6-2 or TRBV6-3 and J is TRBJ2-1, with 11 positions matching TRBD2. The sample was cultured PBMCs, taken from culture after CMV antigen stimulation. This CDR3 is CASSYSGSGRANEQFF. The CDR3 bases are TGTGCCAGCAGTTACTCGGGTAGCGGGAGGGCCAATGAGCAGTTCTTC.